The next 6 T cell receptor beta chains were all read from a single sample in a study of beta chain features in type 1 diabetes. Reverse transcription of all isolated RNA meant that expressed TCRB transcripts were sequenced. The data were produced by immunoSEQ multiplex PCR, yet TCRdb's version contains in-frame clones alone and is incomplete. The sample yields around 500,000 clones, approximately 30% seen once. Sequenced material: naive CD4+ T cells from blood. Every receptor here comes from a man aged 18 to 30 in good health.

The rearrangement links TRBV10-3 to TRBJ2-5; D unresolved. CDR3 size: 12 residues. Germline-derived CDR1 and CDR2 are ENHRY and SYGVKD. V was trimmed by 4 bases and J by 3 bases, leaving 6 bases between them. The CDR3 sequence: CAISGVEETQYF. DNA of the CDR3: TGTGCCATCAGTGGGGTCGAAGAGACCCAGTACTTC.

The genes are TRBV2 and TRBJ2-6; possible D gene TRBD1, 5 bases. V lost 3 bases and J lost 3, with 9 bases in between. The CDR3 runs 15 residues. Germline-derived CDR1 and CDR2 are SNHLY and FYNNEI. CDR3 in amino acids: CASSEKGVGANVLTF. The CDR3 DNA reads as TGTGCCAGCAGTGAGAAAGGGGTTGGGGCCAACGTCCTGACTTTC.

There are a few counts of this clone. The chain carries TRBV18 and TRBJ2-6; D assignment may be TRBD1 or TRBD2 (6 bases each). V shed 6 bases and J shed 0 bases, with 12 bases lying between them. This CDR3 is built from 16 residues. Germline V gives CDR1 KGHSH, CDR2 LQKENI. CDR3 sequence (DNA): TGTGCCAGCTCGCGGGACATCGGCTCTGGGGCCAACGTCCTGACTTTC. Protein product: CASSRDIGSGANVLTF.

The rearrangement links TRBV9 to TRBJ1-1; 7 bases fit TRBD1. CDR3 length equals 15 residues. Germline values: CDR1 SGDLS, CDR2 YYNGEE. Trimming removed 3 bases from V and 0 bases from J; junction bases left unmatched: 5. In DNA form, the CDR3 reads TGTGCCAGCAGCGAAAAGGGACAGTTGAACACTGAAGCTTTCTTT. It yields the protein CASSEKGQLNTEAFF.

This clone was found a few times. The chain recombines TRBV5-1 with TRBJ1-2; unclear D gene. V dropped 6 bases and J dropped 7 bases, with 13 bases sitting between them. The CDR3 contains 12 residues. The germline V gene encodes CDR1 SGHRS and CDR2 YFSETQ. CDR3: CASNPGSGGYTF. The CDR3 DNA reads TGCGCCAGCAACCCGGGAAGTGGTGGCTACACCTTC.

The chain uses TRBV29-1 and TRBJ2-7; weak D call: TRBD1 (5 bases). V gave up 0 bases and J gave up 0 bases, with 12 bases separating them. Germline CDR1 SQVTM, CDR2 ANQGSEA. There are 15 residues in the CDR3. The CDR3 is CSVEDPQGSSYEQYF. CDR3 DNA: TGCAGCGTTGAAGATCCGCAGGGCTCCTCCTACGAGCAGTACTTC.